These T cell receptor beta chains were read from a single sample in a study of blood T cell repertoires in COVID-19. Assay used: immunoSEQ multiplex PCR; TCRdb lists only in-frame clones, some missing. The table records fewer than 250,000 clones, 83% of them present only once. The sequenced material came from peripheral blood. Receptors were obtained from a middle-aged woman with active or convalescent COVID-19. Each CDR3 is given with its conserved first and last residue. D genes are given only for firm matches.

CDR3	V	J	D
CASSLSRGGPFEQYF	TRBV5-1	TRBJ2-7	TRBD1
CASSMTGQETQYF	TRBV5-1	TRBJ2-5	-
CASSQGEQGNYGYTF	TRBV3-1/TRBV3-2	TRBJ1-2	TRBD1
CASSIIGGDTEAFF	TRBV19	TRBJ1-1	-
CASSEWGPAVGNTIYF	TRBV6-1	TRBJ1-3	-
CSVDEPGTGGIF	TRBV29-1	TRBJ1-1	-
CASSQDPAGISGGIYEQYF	TRBV4-2	TRBJ2-7	TRBD2
CASIGREGSEAFF	TRBV2	TRBJ1-1	-
CASSLTAGNEKLFF	TRBV7-2	TRBJ1-4	-
CATSDPRGPEQYF	TRBV24-1	TRBJ2-7	TRBD1
CASSSTSTGELFF	TRBV11-3	TRBJ2-2	-
CASSQVLQGWSEKLFF	TRBV4-2	TRBJ1-4	-
CASSWGTGSYGYTF	TRBV7-2	TRBJ1-2	TRBD1
CASSFGLSGYTF	TRBV12-3/TRBV12-4	TRBJ1-2	-
CASSEGQGLVQETQYF	TRBV10-1	TRBJ2-5	TRBD1
CASSQNGENEKLFF	TRBV3-1/TRBV3-2	TRBJ1-4	-
CARQGPGYTF	TRBV21-1	TRBJ1-2	-
CASSLVPGSYSQETQYF	TRBV7-6	TRBJ2-5	-
CASSEQVSGFNQPQHF	TRBV2	TRBJ1-5	-
CASTLGGASNYGYTF	TRBV19	TRBJ1-2	-
CASSREQGDTEAFF	TRBV18	TRBJ1-1	TRBD1
CAWIKQATNYGYTF	TRBV30	TRBJ1-2	-
CASSGGRGTEAFF	TRBV10-1	TRBJ1-1	-
CANWDRDNQPQHF	TRBV10-3	TRBJ1-5	TRBD1
CASSLAVQGRGNTIYF	TRBV5-5	TRBJ1-3	TRBD1
CASSTGRGGDSTDTQYF	TRBV2	TRBJ2-3	-
CASSPTWWSSYEQYF	TRBV27	TRBJ2-7	-
CASSLSPGQGMTEAFF	TRBV4-1	TRBJ1-1	TRBD1
CASSLTQGEGYGYTF	TRBV7-9	TRBJ1-2	TRBD1
CASSHFRGGQDTDTQYF	TRBV14	TRBJ2-3	-
CASSYSKIGRGTEAFF	TRBV6-6	TRBJ1-1	-
CASSPGTGNTGELFF	TRBV4-3	TRBJ2-2	TRBD1
CASSRRLAGGPRETQYF	TRBV6-6	TRBJ2-5	TRBD2
CASRDLRDSYNSPLHF	TRBV2	TRBJ1-6	TRBD1
CASSFGPGDYGYTF	TRBV7-8	TRBJ1-2	-
CASSLDSYEQYF	TRBV11-2	TRBJ2-7	-
CASSPLTSGPYNEQFF	TRBV7-2	TRBJ2-1	TRBD2
CAWSRDSQETQYF	TRBV30	TRBJ2-5	TRBD1
CASTPGWGTREADEQFF	TRBV28	TRBJ2-1	TRBD2
CASSIDGRGMGGYTF	TRBV19	TRBJ1-2	-
CATSREANYGYTF	TRBV24-1	TRBJ1-2	-
CAWSETVPGQPQHF	TRBV30	TRBJ1-5	-
CASTRQVSNSPLHF	TRBV6-6	TRBJ1-6	-
CASSSRTGRGYEQYF	TRBV7-8	TRBJ2-7	-
CASSLVVSGDYEQYF	TRBV7-8	TRBJ2-7	-
CASTRTGPGNQPQHF	TRBV23-1	TRBJ1-5	TRBD1
CATSEYRGSGANVLTF	TRBV24-1	TRBJ2-6	TRBD1
CAGGLSTDTQYF	TRBV7-9	TRBJ2-3	TRBD2
CASSLRTEAFF	TRBV7-8	TRBJ1-1	-
CAWSRGWLVPNYGYTF	TRBV30	TRBJ1-2	-